These 7 T cell receptor beta chains came from one sample sequenced in a study of quantifying T cell responses using KT2 cells. In the study overall: RNA was reverse transcribed with TCR alpha and beta constant-region primers.

The cDNA 3' end received a ligated oligonucleotide with a UMI. An equimolar mix of RC1.1 and RC1.2 primed the beta chain across TRBC1 and TRBC2. MiXCR, run by TCRdb on the UMI-ligation and nested PCR reads, gives a single entry per CDR3 protein. The sample shows 40,000 to 50,000 distinct CDR3 sequences, 15% to 20% of them seen only once. Sequenced material: PBMCs spiked with cells of the T cell clone KT2. The receptors were gathered from a human donor.

V is TRBV6-6 and J is TRBJ1-5; 9 nucleotides align to TRBD1. V was pared by 7 bases and J by 3 bases, with 7 bases of the junction left unmatched. The germline V gene has CDR1 MNHNY and CDR2 SVGAGI (reference sequence). This CDR3 contains 15 residues. CDR3 amino acids: CASTLGQGFNQPQHF. The CDR3 nucleotides are TGTGCCAGCACCTTGGGACAGGGCTTCAATCAGCCCCAGCATTTT.

The chain has TRBV12-3 or TRBV12-4 and TRBJ2-3, with D uncertain. The length of the CDR3 is 18 residues. V was clipped by 6 bases and J by 2 bases, with 24 bases between them. The DNA for the CDR3 is TGTGCCAGCAGCTCAGCACCCGACTCAAATAAAATCACAGATACGCAGTATTTT. Translated, it gives CASSSAPDSNKITDTQYF.

This chain connects TRBV6-5 to TRBJ2-1; 11 bases line up with TRBD1. In germline, CDR1 is MNHEY, CDR2 SVGAGI. This CDR3 has 19 amino acids. V lost 6 bases to trimming and J lost 0 bases; unmatched junction nucleotides: 13. CDR3 nucleotide sequence: TGTGCCAGCAGACAATTCACATGGACAGGGGGCAGCTCCTACAATGAGCAGTTCTTC. This codes for CASRQFTWTGGSSYNEQFF.

This clonotype was picked up a small number of times. The chain carries TRBV20-1 and TRBJ1-1, with a tentative D call TRBD1 (5 bases). Trimming pared 6 bases from V and 0 bases from J, leaving 20 bases between. This CDR3 spans 16 amino acids. Germline V lookup: CDR1 DFQATT, CDR2 SNEGSKA (reference sequence). CDR3 sequence reads: CSAPDPRQLLNTEAFF. The CDR3 DNA follows: TGCAGTGCCCCCGATCCTCGACAGTTACTGAACACTGAAGCTTTCTTT.

The chain links TRBV2 to TRBJ2-7, with 8 bases that match TRBD1. V trimming: 3 bases; J trimming: 4 bases; junction bases outside the gene matches: 2. This CDR3 has 13 residues. Germline assignment: CDR1 SNHLY and CDR2 FYNNEI. The CDR3 bases are TGTGCCAGCAGTGAGGACAGGGTATACGAGCAGTACTTC. Its protein is CASSEDRVYEQYF.

This clonotype was picked up many times. The missing conserved phenylalanine or tryptophan at the end of this CDR3 makes a read error likely. The chain employs TRBV7-9 and TRBJ1-1; D perhaps matches TRBD1 (5 bases). Germline V gene lookup returns CDR1 SEHNR and CDR2 FQNEAQ (reference sequence). V lost 5 bases and J 4 bases, leaving 11 bases between the germline ends. The CDR3 sequence is 13 residues long. This CDR3 is CASSPDGGTEAFV. As DNA, the CDR3 is TGTGCCAGCAGCCCCGATGGGGGCACTGAAGCTTTCGTT.

The genes are TRBV4-3 and TRBJ2-3, with D unresolved. Germline V gives CDR1 LGHNA, CDR2 YSLEER. There are 17 residues in the CDR3. V was shortened by 0 bases and J by 2 bases, with 15 bases between the two germline ends. In nucleotides, the CDR3 is TGCGCCAGCAGCCAAGATCCAAGGCGGACCTACACAGATACGCAGTATTTT. It codes for CASSQDPRRTYTDTQYF.